This T cell receptor beta chain was obtained from a study of shared clonotypes between healthy human individuals. Profiled with immunoSEQ multiplex PCR; TCRdb holds only in-frame clones, not every one. The sample gives about 1.5 million clones, under 99% of which show up once; 0.4% to 0.55% is in the top ten. V dropped 5 bases and J dropped 5; count of bases not matched to a gene: 2. The germline V gene encodes CDR1 MNHEY and CDR2 SVGAGI. The CDR3 is 14 residues long. The material sequenced was naive CD4+ T cells sorted from blood. Subset reported: CD45RA+ positively selected. The sequence derives from a man in his thirties or forties in good health. This chain uses TRBV6-5 with TRBJ2-2; TRBD1 agrees at 10 bases. The CDR3 reads CASSGQGGTGELFF. For the CDR3, the DNA is TGTGCCAGCAGTGGACAGGGGGGGACCGGGGAGCTGTTTTTT.